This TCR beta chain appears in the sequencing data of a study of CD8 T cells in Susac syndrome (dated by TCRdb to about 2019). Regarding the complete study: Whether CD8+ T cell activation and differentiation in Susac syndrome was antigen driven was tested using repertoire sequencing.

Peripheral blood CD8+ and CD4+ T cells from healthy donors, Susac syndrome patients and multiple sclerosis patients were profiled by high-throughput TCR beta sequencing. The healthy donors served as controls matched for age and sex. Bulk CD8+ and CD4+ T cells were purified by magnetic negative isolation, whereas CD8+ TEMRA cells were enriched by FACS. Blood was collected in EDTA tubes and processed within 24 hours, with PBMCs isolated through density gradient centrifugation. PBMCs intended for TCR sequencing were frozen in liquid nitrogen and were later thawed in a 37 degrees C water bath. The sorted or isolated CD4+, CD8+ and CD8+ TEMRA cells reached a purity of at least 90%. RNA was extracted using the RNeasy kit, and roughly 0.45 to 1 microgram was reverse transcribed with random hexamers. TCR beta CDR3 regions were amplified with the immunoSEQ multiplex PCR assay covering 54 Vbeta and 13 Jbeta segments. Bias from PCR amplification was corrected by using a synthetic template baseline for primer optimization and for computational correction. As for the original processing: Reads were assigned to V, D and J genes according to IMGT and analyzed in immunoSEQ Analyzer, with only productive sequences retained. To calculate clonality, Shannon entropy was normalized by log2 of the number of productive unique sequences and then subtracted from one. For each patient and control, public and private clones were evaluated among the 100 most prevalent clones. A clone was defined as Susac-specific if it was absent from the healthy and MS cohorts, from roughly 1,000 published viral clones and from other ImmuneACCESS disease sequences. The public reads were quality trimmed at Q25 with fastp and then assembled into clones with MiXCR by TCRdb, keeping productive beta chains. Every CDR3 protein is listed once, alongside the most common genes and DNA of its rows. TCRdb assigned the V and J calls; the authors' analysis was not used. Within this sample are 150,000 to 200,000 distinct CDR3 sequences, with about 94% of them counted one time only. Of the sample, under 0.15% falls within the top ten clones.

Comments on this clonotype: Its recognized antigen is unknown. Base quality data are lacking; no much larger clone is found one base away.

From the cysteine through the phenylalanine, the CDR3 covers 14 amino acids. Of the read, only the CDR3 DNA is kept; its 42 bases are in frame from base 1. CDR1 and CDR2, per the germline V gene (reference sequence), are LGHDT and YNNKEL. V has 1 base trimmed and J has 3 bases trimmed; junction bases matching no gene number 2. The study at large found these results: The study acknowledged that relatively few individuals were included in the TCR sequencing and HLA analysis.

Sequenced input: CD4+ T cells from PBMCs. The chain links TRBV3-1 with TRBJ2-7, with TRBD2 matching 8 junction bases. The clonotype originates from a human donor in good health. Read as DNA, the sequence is TGTGCCAGCAGCCAAGCGGGGGGGCACTACGAGCAGTACTTC. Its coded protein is CASSQAGGHYEQYF.